Shown below are 8 T cell receptor beta chains from a single sample sequenced in a study of early T cells in non-severe SARS-CoV-2 infection. In TCRdb, the 5' RACE reads were re-called with MiXCR into one record per CDR3 protein. The sample contains about 71,000 distinct CDR3 sequences, around 12% of which appear only once. The sample consisted of whole blood, taken at baseline. The receptors shown here come from an adult who was a healthcare worker with PCR-confirmed SARS-CoV-2 infection or an uninfected control (not recorded which).

The rearrangement joins TRBV18 to TRBJ1-6; the D is unclear. The ends were cut back, 3 bases at V and 7 bases at J, with 13 bases in the middle. This CDR3 has 15 residues. Per germline, CDR1 KGHSH and CDR2 LQKENI. CDR3 bases: TGTGCCAGCTCACCCAGCAGGACGCACAATTCACCCCTCCACTTT. Translation: CASSPSRTHNSPLHF.

This chain uses TRBV18 with TRBJ1-5, with D hard to call. Trimming removed 3 bases from V and 3 bases from J, with 15 bases in between. The CDR3 totals 16 residues. Germline loops: CDR1 KGHSH, CDR2 LQKENI. The CDR3 bases are TGTGCCAGCTCACCTGGCGGAGGGCCCCACAATCAGCCCCAGCATTTT. Protein product: CASSPGGGPHNQPQHF.

This clonotype was detected many times. One junction end does not reproduce the germline sequence, and a read error may be involved. The chain recombines TRBV4-2 with TRBJ1-4; D gene unclear. CDR1 and CDR2 (germline): LGHNA, YNFKEQ. CDR3 length: 16 residues. This CDR3 is CASSQSTDGLNEKLFF. Written as DNA, the CDR3 is TGTGCCAGCAGCCAATCTACGGACGGACTTAATGAAAAACTTTTTTTT.

This clonotype was seen at least ten times. This chain joins TRBV6-5 and TRBJ2-1; 10 nucleotides agree with TRBD1. The CDR3 contains 14 residues. V shed 4 bases, J shed 4 bases, and the junction held 1 base outside the gene matches. CDR1 MNHEY and CDR2 SVGAGI come from the germline V gene. The CDR3 loop reads CASSSDRGYNEQFF. The CDR3 DNA reads TGTGCCAGCAGTTCGGACAGGGGGTACAATGAGCAGTTCTTC.

The genes are TRBV7-9 and TRBJ2-7; perhaps TRBD1 as D (6 bases). V was cut by 5 bases and J by 2 bases, with 13 bases left in between. Germline V lookup: CDR1 SEHNR, CDR2 FQNEAQ (reference sequence). The CDR3 length is 14 residues. In nucleotides, the CDR3 is TGTGCCAGCAGCCCCCGGGACAAGACCTACGAGCAGTACTTC. Translation: CASSPRDKTYEQYF.

Only a few counts were recorded for this clonotype. V is TRBV5-4 and J is TRBJ2-3; D could derive from TRBD1 or TRBD2 (6 bases each). The length of the CDR3 is 16 residues. Germline V gene data show CDR1 as SGHNT and CDR2 as YYREEE (reference sequence). Trimming took 4 bases from V and 2 from J, leaving 17 bases between them. This CDR3 reads CASSPGGRTLTDTQYF. Here the CDR3 DNA reads TGTGCCAGCAGCCCCGGGGGCCGCACCCTCACAGATACGCAGTATTTT.

This clonotype was found a few times. CDR3 nucleotide sequence: TGTGCCAGCAGCCCCGTAGGAACTTTCGTCCCTAGCACAGATACGCAGTATTTT. Protein sequence: CASSPVGTFVPSTDTQYF. This chain links TRBV7-3 with TRBJ2-3; no reliable D call. CDR1 SGHTA and CDR2 FQGTGA come from the germline V gene. The CDR3 extends over 18 amino acids. V was trimmed by 5 bases and J by 0 bases, leaving 21 bases between them.

A remark on this clonotype: This may be a read error, as it is one base from a much larger clone. The CDR3 end shows no conserved phenylalanine or tryptophan, and so a read error is likely. The rearrangement joins TRBV29-1 to TRBJ2-7; D is tentatively TRBD1 or TRBD2 (5 bases each). Germline lookup yields CDR1 SQVTM and CDR2 ANQGSEA. V lost 4 bases and J lost 2, with 15 bases in between. The CDR3 runs 14 residues. CDR3 amino acids: CSVAGPGHPYEQYI. The DNA of the CDR3 is TGCAGCGTTGCGGGGCCAGGGCATCCCTACGAGCAGTACATC.